What follows describes a single T cell receptor beta chain. This entry is derived from a study of blood T cell repertoires in COVID-19. The wider study: Italy, Spain and the United States were the sources of the convalescent and acute COVID-19 samples.

CDR3 length: 16 amino acids. Trimming cost V 5 bases and J 1 base, with 17 bases left between them. The V gene's germline CDR1 is MNHEY and CDR2 SMNVEV (reference sequence). Authors' analysis steps: Amplified reference gene primers provided the basis for estimating nucleated cell counts. The method was immunoSEQ multiplex PCR; TCRdb's version includes in-frame clones alone and lacks a portion of them. The DNA was the basis for D and trimming; V, J and clone size are from that table. The sample consists of some 260,000 clones, 70% to 75% of them appearing once. The sequence was collected from a woman older than 75 with acute or convalescent COVID-19. The sequencing input was peripheral blood. The chain carries TRBV27 and TRBJ1-1; D perhaps matches TRBD1 (6 bases). The CDR3: CASSTFIRGRNTEAFF. The CDR3 DNA is TGTGCCAGCAGTACTTTTATCAGGGGAAGGAACACTGAAGCTTTCTTT.